This is a list of T cell receptor beta chains from one sample in a study of cytomegalovirus exposure and HLA in healthy donors. Sequencing was performed with immunoSEQ multiplex PCR; in TCRdb, only in-frame clones are kept and a portion is missing. Of about 190,000 clones listed, around 84% were seen once; the top ten hold roughly 7%. Sequencing used PBMCs. The receptor source for this set is a man aged 18 to 30 in good health and CMV-seropositive. Each CDR3 is given without its conserved first and last residue.

v_gene: TRBV10-3; j_gene: TRBJ2-2; CDR3aa: AIIGGTGELF
v_gene: TRBV19; j_gene: TRBJ1-3; CDR3aa: ATLPGY
v_gene: TRBV5-4; j_gene: TRBJ2-7; CDR3aa: ASSSGTSGRGRYEQY
v_gene: TRBV27; j_gene: TRBJ1-4; CDR3aa: ASSFGTGSGEKLF
v_gene: TRBV30; j_gene: TRBJ2-7; CDR3aa: AWRYFPGGIYEQY
v_gene: TRBV30; j_gene: TRBJ2-3; CDR3aa: AWSKGTGTDTQY
v_gene: TRBV2; j_gene: TRBJ1-2; CDR3aa: ASTSSNYGYT
v_gene: TRBV7-2; j_gene: TRBJ2-1; CDR3aa: AGRTSGTNEQF
v_gene: TRBV6-5; j_gene: TRBJ2-1; CDR3aa: ASSYGREAYNEQF
v_gene: TRBV5-1; j_gene: TRBJ1-4; CDR3aa: ASSIGQGGNEKLF
v_gene: TRBV29-1; j_gene: TRBJ2-7; CDR3aa: SVVDRDSYEQY
v_gene: TRBV9; j_gene: TRBJ2-5; CDR3aa: ASSPLWTGQETQY
v_gene: TRBV7-9; j_gene: TRBJ1-1; CDR3aa: ATLSTGGTNTEAF
v_gene: TRBV5-1; j_gene: TRBJ2-1; CDR3aa: ASSPRLGRDEQF
v_gene: TRBV6-5; j_gene: TRBJ1-2; CDR3aa: ASRAGYGYT
v_gene: TRBV21-1; j_gene: TRBJ2-7; CDR3aa: ASSGSGTGRLAGDTEQY
v_gene: TRBV25-1; j_gene: TRBJ2-2; CDR3aa: ASSESDRRNGELF
v_gene: TRBV19; j_gene: TRBJ1-3; CDR3aa: ASSVESGNTIY
v_gene: TRBV11-3; j_gene: TRBJ2-1; CDR3aa: ASSPSGSGYNEQF
v_gene: TRBV5-1; j_gene: TRBJ2-7; CDR3aa: ASSWGGDPMTSGRRGEQY
v_gene: TRBV30; j_gene: TRBJ2-7; CDR3aa: AWSAKRDLSEQY
v_gene: TRBV9; j_gene: TRBJ1-5; CDR3aa: ASSVGQGKDQPQH
v_gene: TRBV27; j_gene: TRBJ2-1; CDR3aa: ASSLDRGAGNEQF
v_gene: TRBV9; j_gene: TRBJ1-4; CDR3aa: ASSVDGQGGEKLF
v_gene: TRBV28; j_gene: TRBJ2-3; CDR3aa: ASSSVSTDTQY
v_gene: TRBV2; j_gene: TRBJ2-1; CDR3aa: ASSEWASGNEQF
v_gene: TRBV7-3; j_gene: TRBJ1-1; CDR3aa: ASSLRPGEAF
v_gene: TRBV18; j_gene: TRBJ2-7; CDR3aa: ASSGESYEQY
v_gene: TRBV29-1; j_gene: TRBJ2-1; CDR3aa: SVEGQGSSGAYNEQF
v_gene: TRBV6-1; j_gene: TRBJ2-2; CDR3aa: ASSLERGSPGELF
v_gene: TRBV9; j_gene: TRBJ2-5; CDR3aa: ASTPGGEETQY
v_gene: TRBV29-1; j_gene: TRBJ1-2; CDR3aa: SVEDTGRYGYT
v_gene: TRBV10-1; j_gene: TRBJ2-7; CDR3aa: ASDERERRDSSRNIEQY
v_gene: TRBV29-1; j_gene: TRBJ2-7; CDR3aa: SVRVGGGRAYYEQY
v_gene: TRBV30; j_gene: TRBJ1-2; CDR3aa: AWSGQALNYGYT
v_gene: TRBV7-9; j_gene: TRBJ2-7; CDR3aa: ASSASGLAGGEQY
v_gene: TRBV10-3; j_gene: TRBJ2-7; CDR3aa: AISDPGRAAYEQY
v_gene: TRBV6-6; j_gene: TRBJ2-5; CDR3aa: ASIREETQY
v_gene: TRBV2; j_gene: TRBJ2-7; CDR3aa: DTQRRTSEQY
v_gene: TRBV19; j_gene: TRBJ2-3; CDR3aa: ASEEGRADTQY
v_gene: TRBV7-7; j_gene: TRBJ2-3; CDR3aa: ASSLIIEGTDTQY
v_gene: TRBV5-4; j_gene: TRBJ1-3; CDR3aa: ASSLGQGLSGNTIY
v_gene: TRBV29-1; j_gene: TRBJ2-6; CDR3aa: SVRGESGANVLT
v_gene: TRBV6-1; j_gene: TRBJ2-7; CDR3aa: ASEERYEQY
v_gene: TRBV28; j_gene: TRBJ2-1; CDR3aa: ASSFLGTGGFNEQF
v_gene: TRBV28; j_gene: TRBJ2-7; CDR3aa: ASSLWGGARYEEQY
v_gene: TRBV28; j_gene: TRBJ1-5; CDR3aa: ASSSRGTGSKGPQH
v_gene: TRBV5-1; j_gene: TRBJ1-3; CDR3aa: ASSLAGYGNTIY
v_gene: TRBV7-3; j_gene: TRBJ2-7; CDR3aa: ASSGNRCDFDYEQY
v_gene: TRBV19; j_gene: TRBJ2-7; CDR3aa: ASSIAGVGEQY
v_gene: TRBV9; j_gene: TRBJ2-7; CDR3aa: ASSVRTGGPYEQY
v_gene: TRBV7-2; j_gene: TRBJ1-5; CDR3aa: ASSLESIGKMNQPQH
v_gene: TRBV28; j_gene: TRBJ2-3; CDR3aa: ASSLSGTGGTDTQY
v_gene: TRBV11-3; j_gene: TRBJ2-1; CDR3aa: ASSLRGLREDNEQF
v_gene: TRBV9; j_gene: TRBJ1-2; CDR3aa: ASSVLKGVGGYT